Listed here are 7 T cell receptor beta chains from one sample, sequenced in a study of T cell responses to AZD1222 COVID-19 vaccine. The table came from immunoSEQ multiplex PCR; TCRdb's copy has only in-frame clones and leaves some out. The sample includes 100,000 or so clones, 90% of them seen just once. Specimen: peripheral blood, collected on day 0 of AZD1222 vaccination. These TCRs come from an adult in good health.

The chain couples TRBV5-4 to TRBJ2-5, with no clear D. The CDR3 totals 14 residues. Germline CDR1 and CDR2: SGHNT and YYREEE (reference sequence). Trimming shortened V by 5 bases and J by 2 bases, and 13 bases separated the two germline ends. For the CDR3, the DNA is TGTGCCAGCAGAAAAGGTCTTCGACAAGAGACCCAGTACTTC. This sequence encodes CASRKGLRQETQYF.

The chain combines TRBV20-1 with TRBJ1-5, with 8 bases identical to TRBD1. The CDR3 is 11 amino acids. J lost 12 bases, V lost 5 bases, and 6 bases had no gene match. The V gene's germline CDR1 is DFQATT and CDR2 SNEGSKA (reference sequence). CDR3 loop: CSAGDRLFQHF. CDR3 in DNA: TGCAGTGCTGGGGACAGGCTGTTCCAGCATTTT.

The chain has TRBV2 and TRBJ2-7, with 11 bases aligning to TRBD1. The CDR3 has 13 residues. Germline V gives CDR1 SNHLY, CDR2 FYNNEI. The V and J ends lost 6 bases and 4 bases, in that order; junction bases with no gene match: 2. For the CDR3, the DNA is TGTGCCAGCAGGTGGGACAGGGGGTACGAGCAGTACTTC. Its translation: CASRWDRGYEQYF.

The chain carries TRBV7-2 and TRBJ1-1; D gene unclear. CDR3 size: 15 residues. Germline V CDR1 and CDR2: SGHTA, FQGNSA. V was shortened by 1 base and J by 0 bases, with 9 bases between the two germline ends. The DNA of the CDR3 is TGTGCCAGCAGCTTAGGTTCACAGATGAACACTGAAGCTTTCTTT. Protein sequence: CASSLGSQMNTEAFF.

The chain combines TRBV5-1 with TRBJ1-1; unclear D gene. The CDR3 length is 13 residues. Germline V CDR1 and CDR2: SGHRS, YFSETQ. The V and J ends lost 1 base and 4 bases respectively, with 8 bases between them. The CDR3 DNA reads TGCGCCAGCAGCTTGAGGGCAGGCACTGAAGCTTTCTTT. Protein: CASSLRAGTEAFF.

This chain connects TRBV6-5 to TRBJ2-7; 7 bases map to TRBD1. V trimming: 4 bases; J trimming: 9 bases; junction bases outside the gene matches: 12. The length of the CDR3 is 14 residues. Germline assignment: CDR1 MNHEY and CDR2 SVGAGI. The CDR3: CASSSGQTTPLQYF. CDR3 DNA sequence: TGTGCCAGCAGTTCGGGACAGACTACCCCGCTGCAGTACTTC.

The chain has TRBV7-9 and TRBJ1-6; D not resolved. V lost 7 bases, J lost 7 bases, and 17 bases lay in between. This CDR3 comprises 15 residues. CDR1 and CDR2 from the germline V gene are SEHNR and FQNEAQ (reference sequence). Here the CDR3 reads CASTPGFLPNSPLHF. The CDR3 bases are TGTGCCAGCACCCCGGGGTTTCTCCCCAATTCACCCCTCCACTTT.